This passage covers 13 T cell receptor beta chains from one sample sequenced in a study of CD8 T cells in Susac syndrome. cDNA came from roughly 0.53 to 1 ug RNA primed by random hexamers. One entry per CDR3 protein results from TCRdb running MiXCR on the immunoSEQ multiplex PCR reads. The sample has about 180,000 distinct CDR3 sequences, approximately 95% seen once. Sequencing was performed on CD4+ T cells from PBMCs. These receptors were collected from a human donor with Susac syndrome.

This chain joins TRBV29-1 and TRBJ2-7; D is perhaps TRBD1 (6 bases). Germline V gene data show CDR1 as SQVTM and CDR2 as ANQGSEA. The CDR3 has 14 amino acids. Trimming took 4 bases from V and 4 from J, leaving 17 bases between them. CDR3: CSVVRQEKVYEQYF. DNA of the CDR3: TGCAGCGTTGTTAGACAGGAGAAAGTTTACGAGCAGTACTTC.

This chain joins TRBV2 and TRBJ2-1, with a weak D call TRBD1 (5 bases). The CDR3 is made up of 17 amino acids. V was clipped by 0 bases and J by 4 bases, with 16 bases between them. Germline lookup yields CDR1 SNHLY and CDR2 FYNNEI. The CDR3 protein is CASSEAQTVLKYNEQFF. The CDR3 DNA is TGTGCCAGCAGTGAAGCCCAGACAGTTCTAAAGTACAATGAGCAGTTCTTC.

This sequence joins TRBV14 and TRBJ2-7, with D hard to call. Germline loops: CDR1 SGHDN, CDR2 FVKESK. V was clipped by 0 bases and J by 4 bases, with 4 bases between them. The CDR3 is 12 amino acids. DNA of the CDR3: TGTGCCAGCAGCCAAGACGGGTACGAGCAGTACGTC. It encodes CASSQDGYEQYV.

Only one count was recorded for this clonotype. The rearrangement joins TRBV16 to TRBJ1-2; D uncertain. The V gene lost 9 bases and the J gene lost 6 bases, with 11 bases spanning the gap. The germline V gene has CDR1 KGHSY and CDR2 FQNENV. CDR3 length: 11 amino acids. The CDR3 loop reads CASGRENGYTF. The CDR3 coding sequence is TGTGCCAGTGGACGGGAAAATGGCTACACCTTC.

The genes are TRBV2 and TRBJ1-2, with D possibly matching TRBD1 (6 bases). The CDR3 is 14 residues long. Germline V gene lookup returns CDR1 SNHLY and CDR2 FYNNEI. V lost 6 bases and J 4 bases, leaving 15 bases between the germline ends. CDR3 sequence (DNA): TGTGCCAGCAGACCAGGGGAGGCAACCTATGGCTACACCTTC. Amino acids: CASRPGEATYGYTF.

The chain employs TRBV15 and TRBJ2-4, with D maybe TRBD1 (7 bases). Germline CDR1 reads LNHNV; CDR2 reads YYDKDF (reference sequence). Deletions cut 4 bases from V and 0 bases from J, with 19 bases between. This CDR3 is built from 18 residues. CDR3 sequence reads: CATSITGAGGLAKNIQYF. The DNA of the CDR3 is TGTGCCACCAGCATCACAGGGGCCGGGGGCCTAGCCAAAAACATTCAGTACTTC.

The J gene is TRBJ2-1, the V gene TRBV18; 7 positions agree with TRBD1. With V trimmed by 8 bases and J by 5 bases, 6 bases remained unmatched. The CDR3 loop spans 13 amino acids. Germline V CDR1 and CDR2: KGHSH, LQKENI. The CDR3 loop is CASHQGQNNEQFF. Here the CDR3 DNA reads TGTGCCAGCCACCAGGGACAGAACAATGAGCAGTTCTTC.

V and J are TRBV4-2 and TRBJ2-1, with unresolved D. The CDR3 consists of 15 residues. Trimming shortened V by 5 bases and J by 6 bases, and 17 bases separated the two germline ends. Germline V gives CDR1 LGHNA, CDR2 YNFKEQ. The CDR3 nucleotides are TGTGCCAGCAGCGGAACCCGGCCCCAAGGCAATGAGCAGTTCTTC. Translated: CASSGTRPQGNEQFF.

The V gene is TRBV20-1, the J gene TRBJ2-1; TRBD2 matches 13 bases. The CDR3 is 14 residues long. With 6 bases clipped from V and 9 bases from J, the junction kept 8 bases outside the gene matches. Looked up from germline, CDR1 is DFQATT and CDR2 is SNEGSKA (reference sequence). Here the CDR3 DNA reads TGCAGTGCGAAGGGACTAGCGGGATCTGGTGAGCAGTTCTTC. This sequence encodes CSAKGLAGSGEQFF.

The chain is built from TRBV7-2 and TRBJ2-7; D not resolved. Trimming pared 7 bases from V and 0 bases from J, leaving 13 bases between. CDR1 is SGHTA, CDR2 FQGNSA, per germline. The CDR3 has 14 residues. CDR3 bases: TGTGCCAGCAAACGCGATGTGAGCTCCTACGAGCAGTACTTC. Translation: CASKRDVSSYEQYF.

The genes are TRBV20-1 and TRBJ2-1, with 12 positions matching TRBD2. Per germline, CDR1 DFQATT and CDR2 SNEGSKA (reference sequence). The CDR3 extends over 16 amino acids. The V gene end was trimmed by 1 base and the J gene end by 8 bases; junction bases not matched to a gene: 9. As DNA, the CDR3 is TGCAGTGCTAGAGGCCTAGCGGGGGGGCCGGGAGATGAGCAGTTCTTC. Translated: CSARGLAGGPGDEQFF.

This clonotype was found once. V gene TRBV27 combines with J gene TRBJ1-5; D is possibly TRBD1 (5 bases). Germline values: CDR1 MNHEY, CDR2 SMNVEV (reference sequence). The V end was cut by 5 bases, the J end by 9 bases, with 11 bases between. The CDR3 totals 12 residues. CDR3 sequence (DNA): TGTGCCAGCAGTCCCAGGGTTGGGCCCCAGCATTTT. It is translated as CASSPRVGPQHF.

In DNA, the CDR3 is TGTGCCAGCAGTCTCGACACCAGCTCTGGAAACACCATATATTTT. Protein product: CASSLDTSSGNTIYF. The chain recombines TRBV12-3 or TRBV12-4 with TRBJ1-3; D is ambiguous. The CDR3 has 15 amino acids. The V gene lost 5 bases and the J gene lost 0 bases, with 11 bases spanning the gap.